This TCR beta chain came from a study of graft-versus-host responses after intestinal transplantation. The overall study: Recipients had transplants, and these were multivisceral, liver-intestinal, or isolated intestinal. Recipients were all induced with anti-thymocyte globulin, then given tacrolimus and steroids for approximately three years. Study-wide points: Graft-versus-host to host-versus-graft clonal ratios in allografts were high in patients with graft-donor T cell macrochimerism.

The CDR3 contains 14 residues. Germline lookup yields CDR1 SEHNR and CDR2 FQNEAQ (reference sequence). Trimming removed 4 bases from V and 2 bases from J; junction bases left unmatched: 5. The assay was immunoSEQ multiplex PCR, and TCRdb's table has in-frame clones only and misses some. The sample has tens of thousands of clones, roughly 91% seen once. Remarks on this clone: Antigen specificity is unknown.

The TCR was taken from a human donor who received an intestinal transplant. The sequencing used unstimulated CD8+ T cells sorted from spleen or lymph node cells, collected before intestinal transplant. V and J are TRBV7-9 and TRBJ2-7; 7 bases are shared with TRBD1. CDR3 nucleotides: TGTGCCAGCAGCTCGGACAGGTTAACCTACGAGCAGTACTTC. The encoded protein is CASSSDRLTYEQYF. The variable domain in full, with the rest retrieved from reference TRBV7-9 and TRBJ2-7, is DTGVSQNPRHKITKRGQNVTFRCDPISEHNRLYWYRQTLGQGPEFLTYFQNEAQLEKSRLLSDRFSAERPKGSFSTLEIQRTEQGDSAMYLCASSSDRLTYEQYFGPGTRLTVT.